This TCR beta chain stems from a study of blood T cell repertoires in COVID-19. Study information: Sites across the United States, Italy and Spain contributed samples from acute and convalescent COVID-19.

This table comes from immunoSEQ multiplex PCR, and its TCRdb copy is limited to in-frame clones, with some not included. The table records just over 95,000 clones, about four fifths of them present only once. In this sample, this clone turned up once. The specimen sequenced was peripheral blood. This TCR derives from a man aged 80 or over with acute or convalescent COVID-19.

The CDR3 loop reads CASSSGGRPKETQYF. In DNA form, the CDR3 reads TGTGCCAGCAGCTCGGGGGGTCGGCCTAAAGAGACCCAGTACTTC. The V call is TRBV5-8, the J call TRBJ2-5, with 7 bases fitting TRBD2. CDR1 is SGHTS and CDR2 is YDEGEE in the germline V gene. Trimming removed 3 bases from V and 3 bases from J; junction bases left unmatched: 8. The CDR3 extends over 15 amino acids.